This T cell receptor (beta chain) derives from a study of blood T cell repertoires in COVID-19. Study context: There were acute and convalescent COVID-19 samples, and they came from the United States, Italy and Spain.

Under the authors' procedure: Nucleated cell counts were estimated from reference gene primer amplification. Some clones are missing from TCRdb's copy, which holds only in-frame ones; the method was immunoSEQ multiplex PCR. V and J calls plus clone size are reproduced from that table; the DNA served to infer D and trimming. The table lists 250,000 or so clones, 75% to 90% of them singletons. V lost 0 bases and J lost 2, with 13 bases in between. The CDR3 loop spans 16 amino acids. CDR1 is SGHRS and CDR2 is YFSETQ in the germline V gene. Enrollees, about 18 to 89 years old, lived in approximately 25 US areas. Participants' reported clinical history set cohort assignment.

The TCR sequence derives from a woman in her twenties or thirties with acute COVID-19. Material: PBMCs or T cells enriched from blood (not recorded which). This chain joins TRBV5-1 and TRBJ2-3; no firm D call. The CDR3 sequence: CASSLEDTEYTDTQYF. The CDR3 nucleotides read TGCGCCAGCAGCTTGGAGGATACAGAGTACACAGATACGCAGTATTTT.